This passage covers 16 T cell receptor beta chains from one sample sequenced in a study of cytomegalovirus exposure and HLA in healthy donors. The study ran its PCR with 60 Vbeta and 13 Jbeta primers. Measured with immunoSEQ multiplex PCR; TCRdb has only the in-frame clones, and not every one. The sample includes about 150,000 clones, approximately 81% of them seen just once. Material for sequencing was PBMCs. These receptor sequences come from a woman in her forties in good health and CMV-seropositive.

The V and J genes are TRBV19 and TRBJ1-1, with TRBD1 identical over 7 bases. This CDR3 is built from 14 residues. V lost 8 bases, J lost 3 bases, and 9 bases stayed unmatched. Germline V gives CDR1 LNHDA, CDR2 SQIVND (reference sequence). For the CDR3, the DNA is TGTGCCAGTGCCCAGGGGGTTTTGGACACTGAAGCTTTCTTT. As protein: CASAQGVLDTEAFF.

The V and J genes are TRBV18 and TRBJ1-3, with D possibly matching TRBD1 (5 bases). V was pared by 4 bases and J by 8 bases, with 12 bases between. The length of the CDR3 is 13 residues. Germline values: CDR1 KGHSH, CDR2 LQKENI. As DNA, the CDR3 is TGTGCCAGCTCACTCCAGGGTGTGGACACCATATATTTT. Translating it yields CASSLQGVDTIYF.

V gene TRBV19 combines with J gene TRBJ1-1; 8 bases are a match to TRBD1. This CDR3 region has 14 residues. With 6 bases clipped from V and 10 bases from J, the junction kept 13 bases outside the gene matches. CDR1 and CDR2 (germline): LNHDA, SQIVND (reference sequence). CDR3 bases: TGTGCCAGTAGCAAAATGCCTAAACAGGGGGTAGCTTTCTTT. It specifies CASSKMPKQGVAFF.

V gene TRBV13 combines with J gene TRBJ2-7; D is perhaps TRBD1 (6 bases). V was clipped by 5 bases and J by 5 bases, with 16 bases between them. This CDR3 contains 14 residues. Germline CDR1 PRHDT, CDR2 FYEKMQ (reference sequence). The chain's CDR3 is CASSILQGIDEQYF. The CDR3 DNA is TGTGCCAGCAGCATCTTACAGGGTATAGACGAGCAGTACTTC.

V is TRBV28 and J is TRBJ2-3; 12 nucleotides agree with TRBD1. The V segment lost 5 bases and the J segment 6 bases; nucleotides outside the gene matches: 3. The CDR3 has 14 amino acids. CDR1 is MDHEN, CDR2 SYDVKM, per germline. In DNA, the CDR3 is TGTGCCAGCAGTATGGGACAGGGGGCGGATACGCAGTATTTT. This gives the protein CASSMGQGADTQYF. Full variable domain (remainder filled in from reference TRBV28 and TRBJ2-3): DVKVTQSSRYLVKRTGEKVFLECVQDMDHENMFWYRQDPGLGLRLIYFSYDVKMKEKGDIPEGYSVSREKKERFSLILESASTNQTSMYLCASSMGQGADTQYFGPGTRLTVL.

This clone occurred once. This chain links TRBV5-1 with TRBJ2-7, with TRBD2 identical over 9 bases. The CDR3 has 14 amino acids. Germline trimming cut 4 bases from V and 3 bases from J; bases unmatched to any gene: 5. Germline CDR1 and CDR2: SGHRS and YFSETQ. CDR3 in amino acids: CASSPATSGYEQYF. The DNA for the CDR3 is TGCGCCAGCAGCCCCGCGACTAGCGGCTACGAGCAGTACTTC.

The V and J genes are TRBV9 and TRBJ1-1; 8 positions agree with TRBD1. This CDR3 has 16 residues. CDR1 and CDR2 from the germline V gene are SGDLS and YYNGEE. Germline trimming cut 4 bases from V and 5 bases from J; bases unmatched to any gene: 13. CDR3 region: CASSSGQGLGETEAFF. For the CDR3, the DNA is TGTGCCAGCAGCTCAGGACAGGGCCTAGGGGAGACTGAAGCTTTCTTT.

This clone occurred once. CDR3 nucleotide sequence: TGTGCCAGCAGCGTAGAGGGAGAGAGAACTGAAGCTTTCTTT. It yields the protein CASSVEGERTEAFF. The chain joins TRBV9 to TRBJ1-1; unclear D gene. V was cut by 0 bases and J by 5 bases, with 11 bases left in between. The CDR3 sequence is 14 residues long. The V gene's germline CDR1 is SGDLS and CDR2 YYNGEE.

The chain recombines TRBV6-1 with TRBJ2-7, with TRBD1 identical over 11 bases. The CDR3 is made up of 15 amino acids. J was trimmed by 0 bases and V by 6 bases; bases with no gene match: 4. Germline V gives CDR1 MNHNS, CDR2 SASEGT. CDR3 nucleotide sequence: TGTGCCAGCAGGGCCGGGACAGGGGGCTCCTACGAGCAGTACTTC. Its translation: CASRAGTGGSYEQYF.

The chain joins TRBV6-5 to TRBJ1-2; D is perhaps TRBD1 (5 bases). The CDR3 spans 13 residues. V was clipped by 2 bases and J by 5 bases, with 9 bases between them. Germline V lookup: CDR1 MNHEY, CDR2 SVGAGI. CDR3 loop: CASSYLDRYGYTF. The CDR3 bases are TGTGCCAGCAGTTACCTCGACAGATATGGCTACACCTTC.

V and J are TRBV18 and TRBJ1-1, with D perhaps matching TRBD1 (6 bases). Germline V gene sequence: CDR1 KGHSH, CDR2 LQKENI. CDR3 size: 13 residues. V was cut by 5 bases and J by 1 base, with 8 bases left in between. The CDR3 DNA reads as TGTGCCAGCTCAACGACAGGGAACACTGAAGCTTTCTTT. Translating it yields CASSTTGNTEAFF.

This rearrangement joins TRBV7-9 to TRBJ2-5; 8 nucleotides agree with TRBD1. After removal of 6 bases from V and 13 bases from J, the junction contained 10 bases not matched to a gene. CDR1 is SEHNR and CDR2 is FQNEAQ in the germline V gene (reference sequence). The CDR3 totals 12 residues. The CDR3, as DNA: TGTGCCAGCAGGATCGAGAGGACAGGGATGTACTTC. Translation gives CASRIERTGMYF.

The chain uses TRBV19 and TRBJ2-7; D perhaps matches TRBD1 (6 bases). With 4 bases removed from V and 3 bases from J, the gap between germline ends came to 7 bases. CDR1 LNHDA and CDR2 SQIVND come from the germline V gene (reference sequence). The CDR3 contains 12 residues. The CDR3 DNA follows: TGTGCCAGTAGTAAGGGACACTACGAGCAGTACTTC. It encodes CASSKGHYEQYF.

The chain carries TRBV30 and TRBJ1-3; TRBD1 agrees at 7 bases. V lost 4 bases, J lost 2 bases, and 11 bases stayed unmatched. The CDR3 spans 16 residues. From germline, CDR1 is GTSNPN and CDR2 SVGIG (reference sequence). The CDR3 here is CAWTRDRVGAGNTIYF. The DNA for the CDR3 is TGTGCCTGGACCAGAGACAGGGTAGGCGCTGGAAACACCATATATTTT.

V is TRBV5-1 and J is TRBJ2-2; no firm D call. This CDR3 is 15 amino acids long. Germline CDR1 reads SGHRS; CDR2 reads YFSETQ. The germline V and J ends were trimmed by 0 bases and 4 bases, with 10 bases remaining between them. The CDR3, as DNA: TGCGCCAGCAGCTTGGCAGGTGCGACCACCGGGGAGCTGTTTTTT. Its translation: CASSLAGATTGELFF.

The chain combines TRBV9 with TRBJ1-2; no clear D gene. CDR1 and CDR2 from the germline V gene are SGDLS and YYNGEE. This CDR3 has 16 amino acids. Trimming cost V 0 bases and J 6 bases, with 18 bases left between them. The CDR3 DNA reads TGTGCCAGCAGCGTAGTTACACCCAAAGGAGTCAATGGCTACACCTTC. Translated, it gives CASSVVTPKGVNGYTF. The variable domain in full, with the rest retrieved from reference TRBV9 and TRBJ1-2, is DSGVTQTPKHLITATGQRVTLRCSPRSGDLSVYWYQQSLDQGLQFLIQYYNGEERAKGNILERFSAQQFPDLHSELNLSSLELGDSALYFCASSVVTPKGVNGYTFGSGTRLTVV.